Described below is a single TCR beta chain sequence and its context. Source study methods: Reference gene primers were amplified, and this amplification served to estimate nucleated cell counts. Clones were read by immunoSEQ multiplex PCR, and TCRdb kept only the in-frame ones, dropping some. Clone size and V and J calls were adopted from that table, with D and trimming inferred from the DNA. Seen here are more than 150,000 clones, nearly 85% observed once, and the top ten hold 4.5% to 6.5%. The sample comes from a study of blood T cell repertoires in COVID-19. The ends lost 6 bases at V and 0 bases at J; junction bases unmatched: 7. Germline V CDR1 and CDR2: SGHDN, FVKESK. The CDR3 runs to 15 residues.

Sequences were obtained from peripheral blood. The rearrangement links TRBV14 to TRBJ2-7, with 8 nucleotides matching TRBD2. The receptor's source is a woman in her twenties or thirties with acute or convalescent COVID-19. The CDR3 loop reads CASRPGGMYSYEQYF. The CDR3 coding sequence is TGTGCCAGCAGGCCGGGGGGGATGTACTCCTACGAGCAGTACTTC.